Following are 10 T cell receptor beta chains from one sample sequenced in a study of radiotherapy plus CTLA-4 blockade in lung cancer (dated by TCRdb to 2016 to 2018). The protocol used for the library was the immunoSEQ multiplex PCR assay. TCRdb limited this immuneACCESS table to in-frame rearrangements with V and J called. A share of clones is missing; checked studies link under half to unresolved V genes, and the rest is unexplained. The sample has about 78,000 clones on record, around 85% of them singletons. The ten biggest clones cover about 2% of the sample. The sample was peripheral blood, taken from a patient treated with radiotherapy plus ipilimumab. The receptors were gathered from a human donor with non-small cell lung cancer who had a partial response to radiotherapy plus ipilimumab.

CDR3 in amino acids: CASRGLAGAEETQYF. In DNA, the CDR3 is TGTGCCAGCAGGGGACTAGCGGGAGCTGAAGAGACCCAGTACTTC. The J gene is TRBJ2-5, the V gene TRBV5-4; 14 nucleotides align to TRBD2. Germline V gene lookup returns CDR1 SGHNT and CDR2 YYREEE (reference sequence). J was trimmed by 3 bases and V by 5 bases; bases with no gene match: 3. The length of the CDR3 is 15 residues.

The V call is TRBV9, the J call TRBJ2-1; D uncertain. V was shortened by 4 bases and J by 9 bases, with 20 bases between the two germline ends. Germline loops: CDR1 SGDLS, CDR2 YYNGEE. This CDR3 comprises 15 residues. CDR3 loop: CASSPEVTGRGEQFF. CDR3 sequence (DNA): TGTGCCAGCAGCCCAGAGGTAACTGGTAGAGGTGAGCAGTTCTTC.

The genes are TRBV6-1 and TRBJ1-1, with D uncertain. Germline V gene lookup returns CDR1 MNHNS and CDR2 SASEGT. The germline V and J ends were trimmed by 7 bases and 1 base, with 10 bases remaining between them. This CDR3 spans 13 amino acids. CDR3 sequence reads: CASTVTQNTEAFF. The CDR3 nucleotides are TGTGCCAGCACGGTGACACAGAACACTGAAGCTTTCTTT.

This clone was recorded once. The gene calls are TRBV27 and TRBJ1-5; D remains unclear. Trimming took 4 bases from V and 9 from J, leaving 16 bases between them. CDR1 MNHEY and CDR2 SMNVEV come from the germline V gene (reference sequence). The CDR3 has 14 amino acids. Written as DNA, the CDR3 is TGTGCCAGCAGTTCCGTCCCCCGGGCGGGGCCCCAGCATTTT. Translating it yields CASSSVPRAGPQHF.

CDR3 loop: CASRPGLAGGPGYNEQFF. CDR3 sequence (DNA): TGTGCCAGCAGACCCGGACTAGCGGGAGGGCCGGGGTACAATGAGCAGTTCTTC. This sequence joins TRBV5-4 and TRBJ2-1, with 15 bases fitting TRBD2. Germline CDR1 is SGHNT and CDR2 is YYREEE (reference sequence). This CDR3 comprises 18 residues. The junction had 10 bases not matched to a gene; V was cut back by 5 bases and J by 4 bases.

The rearrangement links TRBV6-1 to TRBJ2-3; D might be TRBD2 (5 bases). Trimming pared 6 bases from V and 4 bases from J, leaving 17 bases between. The CDR3 loop spans 15 amino acids. The germline CDR1 and CDR2 sequences are MNHNS and SASEGT. This CDR3 is CASRDYSVGADTQYF. CDR3 nucleotide sequence: TGTGCCAGCAGGGATTATAGCGTGGGCGCAGATACGCAGTATTTT.

In its sample, this clone was seen once. The V gene is TRBV4-2, the J gene TRBJ2-3, with 10 bases matching TRBD2. The CDR3 is 17 amino acids. V gave up 0 bases and J gave up 1 base; unmatched junction bases: 4. CDR1 is LGHNA and CDR2 is YNFKEQ in the germline V gene. CDR3 bases: TGTGCCAGCAGCCAAGATGGAGCGGGAGGGGGCACAGATACGCAGTATTTT. Protein: CASSQDGAGGGTDTQYF.

This clone was seen only a few times. The chain combines TRBV19 with TRBJ1-1, with D unclear. There are 9 residues in the CDR3. The V gene lost 10 bases and the J gene lost 11 bases, with 11 bases spanning the gap. Germline V gives CDR1 LNHDA, CDR2 SQIVND (reference sequence). CDR3 in amino acids: CATQGGAFF. In nucleotides, the CDR3 is TGTGCCACCCAAGGAGGGGCTTTCTTT.

Only a few counts were recorded for this clone. V is TRBV10-2 and J is TRBJ1-2, with a possible D match to TRBD1 (5 bases). From germline, CDR1 is WSHSY and CDR2 SAAADI. The V end lost 5 bases, the J end lost 8 bases, and 15 bases lay between the germline ends. This CDR3 has 13 amino acids. The CDR3 sequence is CASSNLRALGYTF. In nucleotides, the CDR3 is TGCGCCAGCAGTAACCTCAGGGCCTTGGGCTACACCTTC.

The gene calls are TRBV27 and TRBJ2-5; possibly TRBD1 for D (5 bases). The CDR3 covers 15 residues. Trimming took 4 bases from V and 2 from J, leaving 14 bases between them. Germline V CDR1 and CDR2: MNHEY, SMNVEV (reference sequence). DNA for the CDR3: TGTGCCAGCAGTTCTGGCGGACAAACTCAAGAGACCCAGTACTTC. Its protein is CASSSGGQTQETQYF.